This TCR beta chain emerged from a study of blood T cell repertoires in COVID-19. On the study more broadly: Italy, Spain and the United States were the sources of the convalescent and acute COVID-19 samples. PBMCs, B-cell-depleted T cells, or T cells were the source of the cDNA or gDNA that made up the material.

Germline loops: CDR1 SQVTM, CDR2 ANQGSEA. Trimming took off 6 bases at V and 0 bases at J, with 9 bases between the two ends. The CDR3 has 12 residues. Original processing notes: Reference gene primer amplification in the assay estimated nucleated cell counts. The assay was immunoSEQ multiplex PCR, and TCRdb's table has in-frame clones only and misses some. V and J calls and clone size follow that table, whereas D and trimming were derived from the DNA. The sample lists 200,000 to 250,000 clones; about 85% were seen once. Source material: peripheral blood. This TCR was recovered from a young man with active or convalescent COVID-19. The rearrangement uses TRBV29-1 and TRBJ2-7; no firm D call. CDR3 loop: CSVASYSYEQYF. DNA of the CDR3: TGCAGCGTGGCTAGTTACTCCTACGAGCAGTACTTC.